The 14 T cell receptor beta chains given below trace back to one sample, sequenced in a study of T cell responses to AZD1222 COVID-19 vaccine. Repertoires were generated with immunoSEQ multiplex PCR, while TCRdb's copy carries only in-frame clones and drops some. The sample includes 140,000 or so clones, under 95% of them seen just once. Source: peripheral blood, taken 28 days after the second AZD1222 dose. The receptors originated from an adult who received the AZD1222 COVID-19 vaccine.

This clone was detected once. The rearrangement joins TRBV11-2 to TRBJ1-2, with D uncertain. Trimming removed 0 bases from V and 3 bases from J, with 5 bases in between. The germline gives CDR1 SGHAT, CDR2 FQNNGV. CDR3 size: 13 residues. CDR3 loop: CASSLDRDYGYTF. The DNA of the CDR3 is TGTGCCAGCAGCTTAGATAGGGACTATGGCTACACCTTC. Variable domain in full (rest from reference TRBV11-2 and TRBJ1-2): EAGVAQSPRYKIIEKRQSVAFWCNPISGHATLYWYQQILGQGPKLLIQFQNNGVVDDSQLPKDRFSAERLKGVDSTLKIQPAKLEDSAVYLCASSLDRDYGYTFGSGTRLTVV.

This clone occurred once. V and J are TRBV5-4 and TRBJ2-1, with a possible D match to TRBD2 (5 bases). From germline, CDR1 is SGHNT and CDR2 YYREEE (reference sequence). Deletions cut 2 bases from V and 9 bases from J, with 6 bases between. The CDR3 is 11 amino acids. The chain's CDR3 is CASSLGGEQFF. CDR3 sequence (DNA): TGTGCCAGCAGCTTAGGAGGTGAGCAGTTCTTC.

The gene calls are TRBV11-2 and TRBJ1-1; D perhaps matches TRBD1 (5 bases). Germline CDR1 reads SGHAT; CDR2 reads FQNNGV. The V gene lost 4 bases and the J gene lost 0 bases, with 15 bases spanning the gap. This CDR3 is 16 amino acids long. The CDR3 sequence is CASSWGSGTMNTEAFF. DNA of the CDR3: TGTGCCAGCAGCTGGGGCAGCGGCACCATGAACACTGAAGCTTTCTTT.

The chain employs TRBV24-1 and TRBJ1-6, with D possibly matching TRBD1 (5 bases). CDR1 and CDR2 from the germline V gene are KGHDR and SFDVKD. CDR3 length: 14 amino acids. V lost 4 bases and J 8 bases, leaving 11 bases between the germline ends. The CDR3 sequence is CATSEGREDSPLHF. Written as DNA, the CDR3 is TGTGCCACCAGTGAGGGACGTGAAGATTCACCCCTCCACTTT.

J is TRBJ2-7 and V is TRBV27, with D tentatively TRBD1 (5 bases). V was trimmed by 6 bases and J by 2 bases, leaving 11 bases between them. This CDR3 has 13 amino acids. Germline V gene lookup returns CDR1 MNHEY and CDR2 SMNVEV (reference sequence). CDR3 protein: CASRGQGTYEQYF. CDR3 coding DNA: TGTGCCAGCAGGGGGCAGGGCACCTACGAGCAGTACTTC.

V gene TRBV18 combines with J gene TRBJ1-3; 8 nucleotides line up with TRBD1. Germline assignment: CDR1 KGHSH and CDR2 LQKENI. After removal of 3 bases from V and 0 bases from J, the junction contained 4 bases not matched to a gene. This CDR3 spans 16 amino acids. The CDR3 DNA reads as TGTGCCAGCTCACCTTGGACAGGGCGCTCTGGAAACACCATATATTTT. This codes for CASSPWTGRSGNTIYF.

This clone was counted once. The CDR3 DNA is TGTGCCACCAGCAGAGCGGGTGGGGATGGAGGGTATGGCTACACCTTC. Translating it yields CATSRAGGDGGYGYTF. The chain employs TRBV15 and TRBJ1-2; D gene unclear. Germline V CDR1 and CDR2: LNHNV, YYDKDF (reference sequence). V lost 1 base to trimming and J lost 5 bases, with 17 bases between them. This CDR3 has 16 amino acids.

This clone was detected many times. The chain recombines TRBV30 with TRBJ2-7, with D possibly matching TRBD2 (6 bases). CDR1 and CDR2 (germline): GTSNPN, SVGIG (reference sequence). V lost 3 bases, J lost 6 bases, and 15 bases lay in between. The CDR3 extends over 13 amino acids. The CDR3 region is CAWSEGGLGEQYF. The CDR3 bases are TGTGCCTGGAGCGAGGGAGGACTCGGCGAGCAGTACTTC.

The chain links TRBV5-6 to TRBJ1-5; D remains unclear. This CDR3 contains 12 residues. In germline, CDR1 is SGHDT, CDR2 YYEEEE. V was clipped by 1 base and J by 7 bases, with 6 bases between them. This CDR3 is CASSLWEQPQHF. The CDR3 DNA follows: TGTGCCAGCAGCTTGTGGGAGCAGCCCCAGCATTTT.

This clone occurred once. J is TRBJ2-1 and V is TRBV2; 7 nucleotides line up with TRBD1. V lost 6 bases and J lost 3; bases outside the gene matches: 8. CDR3 size: 15 residues. In germline, CDR1 is SNHLY, CDR2 FYNNEI. CDR3 amino acids: CASSLTRDSYNEQFF. The CDR3 nucleotides read TGTGCCAGCAGCCTCACTCGGGACAGCTACAATGAGCAGTTCTTC.

The chain combines TRBV11-2 with TRBJ1-1; a possible D gene is TRBD1 (5 bases). The CDR3 is 15 amino acids. The ends were cut back, 1 base at V and 0 bases at J, with 9 bases in the middle. From germline, CDR1 is SGHAT and CDR2 FQNNGV. DNA of the CDR3: TGTGCCAGCAGCTTAGTAGGGACGATGAACACTGAAGCTTTCTTT. Protein product: CASSLVGTMNTEAFF.

V gene TRBV6-4 combines with J gene TRBJ1-6; TRBD1 is a possible D gene (5 bases). There are 13 residues in the CDR3. Germline-derived CDR1 and CDR2 are MRHNA and SNTAGT. Trimming removed 6 bases from V and 10 bases from J, with 13 bases in between. The CDR3 loop reads CASSLQGDSPLHF. CDR3 coding DNA: TGTGCCAGCAGCCTGCAGGGTGACTCACCCCTCCACTTT.

The chain combines TRBV7-3 with TRBJ2-2; 8 nucleotides match TRBD2. V dropped 2 bases and J dropped 0; count of bases not matched to a gene: 2. The CDR3 is made up of 16 amino acids. Germline V gives CDR1 SGHTA, CDR2 FQGTGA. CDR3 in amino acids: CASSLLAGSNTGELFF. The DNA for the CDR3 is TGTGCCAGCAGCTTATTAGCGGGGTCGAACACCGGGGAGCTGTTTTTT.

This chain links TRBV6-1 with TRBJ1-2, with no clear D. The germline V and J ends were trimmed by 3 bases and 7 bases, with 15 bases remaining between them. The CDR3 has 14 amino acids. Germline CDR1 and CDR2: MNHNS and SASEGT. CDR3 residues: CASSDVMGKGGYTF. The CDR3 DNA follows: TGTGCCAGCAGTGATGTGATGGGTAAGGGTGGCTACACCTTC.